What follows are 28 T cell receptor beta chains derived from one specimen sequenced in a study of OX40 agonist ivuxolimab in advanced cancers. Method: immunoSEQ multiplex PCR; TCRdb's copy keeps in-frame clones and lacks some. This sample has some 60,000 clones; about 80% occur once, and the top ten carry 4% to 5%. The sample here was CD4+ or CD8+ T cells sorted from blood, taken in a trial of the OX40 agonist ivuxolimab. All receptors derive from an adult with an advanced solid tumor such as melanoma, head and neck, liver or kidney cancer.

The count of this clone is one. This chain connects TRBV5-8 to TRBJ2-1; tentatively, D is TRBD1 or TRBD2 (5 bases each). Per the germline V gene, CDR1 is SGHTS and CDR2 is YDEGEE. The germline V and J ends were trimmed by 0 bases and 4 bases, with 14 bases remaining between them. The CDR3 is 16 amino acids. The CDR3 reads CASSLVYTGPYNEQFF. CDR3 DNA: TGTGCCAGCAGCTTGGTATACACGGGGCCTTACAATGAGCAGTTCTTC.

The V gene is TRBV6-5, the J gene TRBJ2-7; no definite D call. Between the trimmed V and J ends, which lost 2 bases and 3 bases, there was a span of 8 bases. This CDR3 has 13 amino acids. Per germline, CDR1 MNHEY and CDR2 SVGAGI. CDR3 bases: TGTGCCAGCAGTTACCCGGGCAGCTACGAGCAGTACTTC. It translates to CASSYPGSYEQYF.

J is TRBJ2-5 and V is TRBV6-6, with D perhaps matching TRBD2 (6 bases). The germline V and J ends were trimmed by 5 bases and 5 bases, with 18 bases remaining between them. The CDR3 sequence is 15 residues long. Germline CDR1 MNHNY, CDR2 SVGAGI (reference sequence). The CDR3 region is CASSKTSLGEETQYF. Written as DNA, the CDR3 is TGTGCCAGCAGTAAGACTAGTTTAGGAGAGGAGACCCAGTACTTC.

The chain is built from TRBV30 and TRBJ2-7; 16 bases agree with TRBD2. CDR1 and CDR2 from the germline V gene are GTSNPN and SVGIG (reference sequence). The CDR3 covers 18 residues. The junction had 9 bases not matched to a gene; V was cut back by 3 bases and J by 1 base. CDR3 in amino acids: CAWSFPGLAGGPSYEQYF. The CDR3 region has the DNA TGTGCCTGGAGCTTCCCGGGACTAGCGGGAGGGCCATCCTACGAGCAGTACTTC.

The chain uses TRBV19 and TRBJ2-5, with D perhaps being TRBD1 or TRBD2 (7 bases each). CDR3 size: 15 residues. Germline assignment: CDR1 LNHDA and CDR2 SQIVND (reference sequence). Trimming removed 7 bases from V and 5 bases from J, with 20 bases in between. The CDR3 bases are TGTGCCAGTATGGCCCAGGGGGGGGGCCTTGAGACCCAGTACTTC. Its protein is CASMAQGGGLETQYF.

This rearrangement joins TRBV6-5 to TRBJ1-1; D remains ambiguous. The CDR3 spans 13 residues. Trimming stripped 6 bases from V and 1 base from J, with 9 bases between. Germline V gives CDR1 MNHEY, CDR2 SVGAGI. This chain's CDR3 is CASRSNPNTEAFF. The CDR3 DNA reads TGTGCCAGCAGATCCAACCCGAACACTGAAGCTTTCTTT.

The genes are TRBV9 and TRBJ2-3; TRBD1 or TRBD2 may be the D gene (5 bases each). V lost 3 bases, J lost 2 bases, and 10 bases lay in between. The CDR3 sequence is 14 residues long. Looked up from germline, CDR1 is SGDLS and CDR2 is YYNGEE. CDR3 coding DNA: TGTGCCAGCAGCGCCGGGACCAACACAGATACGCAGTATTTT. Its protein product is CASSAGTNTDTQYF.

The chain joins TRBV6-1 to TRBJ2-3; the D gene could be TRBD1 or TRBD2 (5 bases each). The CDR3 extends over 13 amino acids. Germline V lookup: CDR1 MNHNS, CDR2 SASEGT. V was cut by 9 bases and J by 1 base, with 11 bases left in between. Here the CDR3 DNA reads TGTGCCAGTTCACTGGGGGGCACAGATACGCAGTATTTT. Protein: CASSLGGTDTQYF.

J is TRBJ1-1 and V is TRBV2; TRBD1 agrees at 8 bases. CDR1 and CDR2 (germline): SNHLY, FYNNEI. There are 14 residues in the CDR3. The ends lost 6 bases at V and 3 bases at J; junction bases unmatched: 6. DNA of the CDR3: TGTGCCAGCAGCGGACAGGGAGTAGACACTGAAGCTTTCTTT. Translation gives CASSGQGVDTEAFF. Full variable domain (outside the CDR3, taken from reference TRBV2 and TRBJ1-1): EPEVTQTPSHQVTQMGQEVILRCVPISNHLYFYWYRQILGQKVEFLVSFYNNEISEKSEIFDDQFSVERPDGSNFTLKIRSTKLEDSAMYFCASSGQGVDTEAFFGQGTRLTVV.

Regarding this clone: One base away lies a much larger clone, so this may be a sequencing read error. Other DNA sequences in this specimen translate into the identical CDR3. The rearrangement joins TRBV19 to TRBJ1-2; 10 positions agree with TRBD1. Germline assignment: CDR1 LNHDA and CDR2 SQIVND (reference sequence). The CDR3 has 14 amino acids. V shed 5 bases, J shed 5 bases, and the junction held 5 bases outside the gene matches. DNA for the CDR3: TGTGCCAGTAGTTTGGGGACAGGGGATTATGGCTACACCTTC. It codes for CASSLGTGDYGYTF.

This clone was seen only once. The chain uses TRBV19 and TRBJ2-7; the D gene could be TRBD1 or TRBD2 (5 bases each). Trimming pared 5 bases from V and 5 bases from J, leaving 16 bases between. Germline V gives CDR1 LNHDA, CDR2 SQIVND (reference sequence). The CDR3 runs to 14 residues. CDR3 nucleotides: TGTGCCAGTAGTGATGGTTCAGGGACCCACGAGCAGTACTTC. As protein: CASSDGSGTHEQYF.

The J gene is TRBJ2-7, the V gene TRBV5-8, with D possibly TRBD2 on 5 matching bases. Trimming removed 6 bases from V and 3 bases from J, with 16 bases in between. Germline V gene sequence: CDR1 SGHTS, CDR2 YDEGEE. The CDR3 sequence is 14 residues long. For the CDR3, the DNA is TGTGCCAGCACCCACGGGGATCCGGGCTACGAGCAGTACTTC. As protein: CASTHGDPGYEQYF.

The genes are TRBV29-1 and TRBJ1-2, with no clear D. CDR3 length equals 12 residues. The germline V gene encodes CDR1 SQVTM and CDR2 ANQGSEA. The V end was cut by 6 bases, the J end by 7 bases, with 15 bases between. This chain's CDR3 is CSVETSSLGYTF. In nucleotides, the CDR3 is TGCAGCGTCGAGACCTCATCCCTTGGCTACACCTTC.

In its sample, this clone was seen once. The chain links TRBV9 to TRBJ2-7; perhaps TRBD2 as D (6 bases). The V gene's germline CDR1 is SGDLS and CDR2 YYNGEE. This CDR3 is 13 amino acids long. V gave up 3 bases and J gave up 6 bases, with 13 bases separating them. The CDR3 DNA is TGTGCCAGCAGCGGGCCCCAGGGAGGCGAGCAGTACTTC. It specifies CASSGPQGGEQYF. The whole variable domain, filled in from reference TRBV9 and TRBJ2-7, reads DSGVTQTPKHLITATGQRVTLRCSPRSGDLSVYWYQQSLDQGLQFLIQYYNGEERAKGNILERFSAQQFPDLHSELNLSSLELGDSALYFCASSGPQGGEQYFGPGTRLTVT.

The genes are TRBV9 and TRBJ2-7; 8 positions match TRBD1. V lost 5 bases to trimming and J lost 3 bases; unmatched junction nucleotides: 10. Germline V gives CDR1 SGDLS, CDR2 YYNGEE. The CDR3 has 15 residues. The CDR3 reads CASSPPDRGYYEQYF. CDR3 nucleotides: TGTGCCAGCAGTCCCCCCGACAGGGGATACTACGAGCAGTACTTC.

This chain uses TRBV27 with TRBJ2-7; perhaps TRBD1 as D (5 bases). The ends were cut back, 0 bases at V and 5 bases at J, with 20 bases in the middle. There are 17 residues in the CDR3. Germline loops: CDR1 MNHEY, CDR2 SMNVEV (reference sequence). For the CDR3, the DNA is TGTGCCAGCAGTTTATCCACAGGATACGCTCGAGAGAACGAGCAGTACTTC. This encodes CASSLSTGYARENEQYF.

The chain is built from TRBV18 and TRBJ1-2; maybe TRBD1 (6 bases). Germline CDR1 is KGHSH and CDR2 is LQKENI. The CDR3 contains 14 residues. Trimming took off 6 bases at V and 3 bases at J, with 14 bases between the two ends. The CDR3 DNA reads TGTGCCAGCTCTCAAGAAGGGGGGGACTATGGCTACACCTTC. This encodes CASSQEGGDYGYTF.

CDR3 bases: TGTGCCAGCGCCCGTCTCGGGTACGTCGATGAGCAGTTCTTC. Its protein is CASARLGYVDEQFF. The chain combines TRBV27 with TRBJ2-1; no definite D call. V was clipped by 8 bases and J by 8 bases, with 19 bases between them. Germline V lookup: CDR1 MNHEY, CDR2 SMNVEV (reference sequence). This CDR3 region has 14 residues.

The chain combines TRBV19 with TRBJ2-7; possible D gene TRBD2, 7 bases. This CDR3 region has 13 residues. Germline CDR1 is LNHDA and CDR2 is SQIVND (reference sequence). The V gene lost 6 bases and the J gene lost 4 bases, with 13 bases spanning the gap. The CDR3 spells CASSLRGGYEQYF. In DNA, the CDR3 is TGTGCCAGTAGCCTCAGGGGAGGGTACGAGCAGTACTTC.

CDR3 sequence reads: CASSRGGGEETQYF. DNA for the CDR3: TGTGCCAGTAGTAGGGGGGGAGGGGAAGAGACCCAGTACTTC. The chain combines TRBV19 with TRBJ2-5; TRBD2 matches at 7 bases. Germline V CDR1 and CDR2: LNHDA, SQIVND (reference sequence). The CDR3 consists of 14 residues. Trimming took 4 bases from V and 3 from J; bases not matched to a gene: 5.

This chain links TRBV27 with TRBJ2-2, with TRBD2 identical over 9 bases. Germline V gene data show CDR1 as MNHEY and CDR2 as SMNVEV (reference sequence). Trimming removed 6 bases from V and 5 bases from J; junction bases left unmatched: 7. The CDR3 extends over 15 amino acids. The CDR3 DNA reads TGTGCCAGCAGAGGGCGGGGGGGCTTTACCGGGGAGCTGTTTTTT. This codes for CASRGRGGFTGELFF.

The CDR3, as DNA: TGTGCCAGCAGCCGTAGCGGGGGCCATGAGCAGTTCTTC. The encoded protein is CASSRSGGHEQFF. This chain uses TRBV6-5 with TRBJ2-1, with TRBD2 matching over 9 bases. V gave up 6 bases and J gave up 8 bases; unmatched junction bases: 5. Germline CDR1 reads MNHEY; CDR2 reads SVGAGI. This CDR3 region has 13 residues.

This chain connects TRBV6-6 to TRBJ2-1; TRBD1 aligns across 9 bases. CDR3 size: 14 residues. Germline V CDR1 and CDR2: MNHNY, SVGAGI (reference sequence). J was trimmed by 7 bases and V by 2 bases; bases with no gene match: 3. The CDR3 bases are TGTGCCAGCAGTTACCGTGGACAGGGGAATGAGCAGTTCTTC. Protein: CASSYRGQGNEQFF.

The chain links TRBV15 to TRBJ2-2; 7 bases fit TRBD2. The CDR3 length is 17 residues. The junction had 9 bases not matched to a gene; V was cut back by 2 bases and J by 3 bases. Germline V gives CDR1 LNHNV, CDR2 YYDKDF (reference sequence). CDR3 region: CATSRPRGGVDTGELFF. In DNA form, the CDR3 reads TGTGCCACCAGCAGACCGCGGGGAGGGGTCGACACCGGGGAGCTGTTTTTT.

The V call is TRBV19, the J call TRBJ2-1; the D is unclear. The V and J ends lost 8 bases and 0 bases respectively, with 17 bases between them. The CDR3 consists of 16 residues. Germline V gene sequence: CDR1 LNHDA, CDR2 SQIVND (reference sequence). The CDR3 loop is CASARDSRTSYNEQFF. CDR3 DNA: TGTGCCAGTGCTCGCGATTCACGGACCTCCTACAATGAGCAGTTCTTC.

The chain has TRBV10-1 and TRBJ2-5, with 11 bases matching TRBD1. CDR1 is WNHNN and CDR2 is SYGVQD in the germline V gene (reference sequence). Trimming cost V 4 bases and J 5 bases; bases outside gene matches: 9. This CDR3 has 16 residues. The CDR3 region has the DNA TGCGCCAGCAGTGCATCCGGGACAGGGGGTTTGGAGACCCAGTACTTC. Its protein product is CASSASGTGGLETQYF.

The V and J genes are TRBV2 and TRBJ2-5; D is unclear. The CDR3 sequence is 12 residues long. Trimming took 6 bases from V and 5 from J, leaving 10 bases between them. Germline CDR1 reads SNHLY; CDR2 reads FYNNEI. CDR3 DNA sequence: TGTGCCAGCAGCGCCCTATTGGAGACCCAGTACTTC. As protein: CASSALLETQYF.

This chain joins TRBV11-2 and TRBJ2-1; D perhaps matches TRBD1 (5 bases). The V gene's germline CDR1 is SGHAT and CDR2 FQNNGV. Trimming left V 1 base short and J 5 bases short, with 12 bases between. The CDR3 spans 15 residues. CDR3 in amino acids: CASSLVRTNNNEQFF. CDR3 sequence (DNA): TGTGCCAGCAGCTTAGTCCGGACAAACAACAATGAGCAGTTCTTC.